This T cell receptor beta chain was found in a study of T cell responses to AZD1222 COVID-19 vaccine. Remarks on this clone: The antigen is undetermined.

Assay: immunoSEQ multiplex PCR; the TCRdb copy retains only in-frame clones and omits some. The repertoire includes 120,000 or so clones, around 86% of them detected once, and roughly 1.1% sits in the top ten. CDR1 is MNHNS and CDR2 is SASEGT in the germline V gene. The CDR3 has 16 amino acids. With 1 base removed from V and 8 bases from J, the gap between germline ends came to 18 bases. Study observations and caveats: Vaccine-associated CD4 TCRs spanned spike, dominant at 160-218 and 743-854.

The chain recombines TRBV6-1 with TRBJ2-1; a weak D match, TRBD2 (6 bases). The receptor was isolated from an adult in good health. This specimen consisted of peripheral blood, obtained on day 0 of AZD1222 vaccination. The CDR3 region has the DNA TGTGCCAGCAGTGAAGGCGGGGACCGAGGCGGCGATGAGCAGTTCTTC. As protein: CASSEGGDRGGDEQFF.